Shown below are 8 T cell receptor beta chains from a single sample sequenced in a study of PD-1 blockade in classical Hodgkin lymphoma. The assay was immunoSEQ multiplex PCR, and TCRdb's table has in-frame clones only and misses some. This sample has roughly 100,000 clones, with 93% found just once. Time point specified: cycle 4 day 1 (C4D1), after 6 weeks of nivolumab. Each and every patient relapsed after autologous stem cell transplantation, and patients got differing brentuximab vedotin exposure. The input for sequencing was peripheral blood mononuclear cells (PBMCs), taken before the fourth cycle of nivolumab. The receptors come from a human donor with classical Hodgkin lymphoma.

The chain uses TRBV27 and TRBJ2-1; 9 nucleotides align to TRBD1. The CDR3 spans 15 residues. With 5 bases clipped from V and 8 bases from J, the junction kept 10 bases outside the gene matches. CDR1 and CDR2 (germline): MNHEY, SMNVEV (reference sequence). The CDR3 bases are TGTGCCAGCAGTGCGGGACAGGGCGGGCTCGATGAGCAGTTCTTC. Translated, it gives CASSAGQGGLDEQFF.

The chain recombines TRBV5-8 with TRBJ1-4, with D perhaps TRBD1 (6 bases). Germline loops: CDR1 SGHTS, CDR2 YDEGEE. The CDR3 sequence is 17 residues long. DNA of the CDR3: TGTGCTGACCAGGCGGGGGGCGAGAAAAGACGAAATGAAAAACTGTTTTTT. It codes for CADQAGGEKRRNEKLFF.

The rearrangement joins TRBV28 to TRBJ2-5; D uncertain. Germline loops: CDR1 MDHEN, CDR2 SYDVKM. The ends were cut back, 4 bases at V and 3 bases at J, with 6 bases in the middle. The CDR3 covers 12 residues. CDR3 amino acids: CASSWAEETQYF. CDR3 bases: TGTGCCAGCAGTTGGGCTGAAGAGACCCAGTACTTC.

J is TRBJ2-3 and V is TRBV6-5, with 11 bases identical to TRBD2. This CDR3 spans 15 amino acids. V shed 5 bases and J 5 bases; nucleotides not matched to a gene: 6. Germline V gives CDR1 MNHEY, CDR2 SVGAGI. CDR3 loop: CASSRGLAALDTQYF. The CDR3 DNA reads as TGTGCCAGCAGTCGGGGACTAGCGGCTTTAGATACGCAGTATTTT.

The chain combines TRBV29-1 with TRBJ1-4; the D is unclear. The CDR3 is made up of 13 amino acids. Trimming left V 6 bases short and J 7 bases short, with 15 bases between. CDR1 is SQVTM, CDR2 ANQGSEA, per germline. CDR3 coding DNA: TGCAGCGTCGGAGCGGAGGGTGGTGAAAAACTGTTTTTT. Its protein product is CSVGAEGGEKLFF.

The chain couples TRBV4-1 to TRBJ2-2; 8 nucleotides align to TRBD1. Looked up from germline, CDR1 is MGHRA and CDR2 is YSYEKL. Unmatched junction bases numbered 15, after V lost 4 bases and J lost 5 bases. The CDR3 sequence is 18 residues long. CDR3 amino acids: CASSLSGSGGFRTGELFF. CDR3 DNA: TGCGCCAGCAGCCTCAGTGGGTCAGGGGGCTTTCGAACCGGGGAGCTGTTTTTT.

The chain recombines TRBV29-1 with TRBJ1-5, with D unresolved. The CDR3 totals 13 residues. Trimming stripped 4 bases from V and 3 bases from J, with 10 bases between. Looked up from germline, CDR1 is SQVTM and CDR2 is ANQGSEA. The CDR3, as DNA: TGCAGCGTTGGGCTCGGCTACAATCAGCCCCAGCATTTT. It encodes CSVGLGYNQPQHF. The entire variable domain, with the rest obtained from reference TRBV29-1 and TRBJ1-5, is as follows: SAVISQKPSRDICQRGTSLTIQCQVDSQVTMMFWYRQQPGQSLTLIATANQGSEATYESGFVIDKFPISRPNLTFSTLTVSNMSPEDSSIYLCSVGLGYNQPQHFGDGTRLSIL.

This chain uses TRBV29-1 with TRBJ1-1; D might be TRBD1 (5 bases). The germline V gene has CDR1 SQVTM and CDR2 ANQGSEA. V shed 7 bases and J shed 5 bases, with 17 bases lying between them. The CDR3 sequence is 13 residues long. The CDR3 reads CSATVQGGTEAFF. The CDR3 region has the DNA TGCAGCGCCACCGTGCAGGGAGGGACTGAAGCTTTCTTT.